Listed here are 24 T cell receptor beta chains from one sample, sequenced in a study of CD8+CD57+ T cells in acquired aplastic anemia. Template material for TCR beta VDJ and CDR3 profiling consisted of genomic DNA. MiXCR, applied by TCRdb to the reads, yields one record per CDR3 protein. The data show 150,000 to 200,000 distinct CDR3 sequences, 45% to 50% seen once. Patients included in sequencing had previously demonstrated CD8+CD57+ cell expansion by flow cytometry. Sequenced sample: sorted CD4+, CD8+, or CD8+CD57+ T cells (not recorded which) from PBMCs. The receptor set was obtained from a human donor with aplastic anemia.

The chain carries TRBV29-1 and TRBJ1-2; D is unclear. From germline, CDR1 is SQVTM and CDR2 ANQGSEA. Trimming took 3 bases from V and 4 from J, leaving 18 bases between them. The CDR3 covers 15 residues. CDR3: CSVEVTGRVPYGYTF. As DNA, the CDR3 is TGCAGCGTTGAGGTGACCGGACGGGTTCCCTATGGCTACACCTTC.

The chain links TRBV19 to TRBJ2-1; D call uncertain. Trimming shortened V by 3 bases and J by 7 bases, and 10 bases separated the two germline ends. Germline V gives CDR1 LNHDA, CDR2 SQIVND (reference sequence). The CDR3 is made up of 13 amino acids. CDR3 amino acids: CASSITRTNEQFF. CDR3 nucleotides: TGTGCCAGTAGTATCACTCGGACGAATGAGCAGTTCTTC.

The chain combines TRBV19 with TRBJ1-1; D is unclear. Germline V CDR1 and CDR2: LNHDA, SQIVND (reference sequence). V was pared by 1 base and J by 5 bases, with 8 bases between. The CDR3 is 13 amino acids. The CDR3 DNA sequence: TGTGCCAGTAGTATAGTACCAGGTACTGAAGCTTTCTTT. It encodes CASSIVPGTEAFF.

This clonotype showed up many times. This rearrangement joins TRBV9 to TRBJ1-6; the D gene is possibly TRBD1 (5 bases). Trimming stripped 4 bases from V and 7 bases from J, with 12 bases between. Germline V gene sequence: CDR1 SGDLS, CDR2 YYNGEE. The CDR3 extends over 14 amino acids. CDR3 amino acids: CASSPQGMNSPLHF. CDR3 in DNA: TGTGCCAGCAGCCCGCAGGGAATGAATTCACCCCTCCACTTT.

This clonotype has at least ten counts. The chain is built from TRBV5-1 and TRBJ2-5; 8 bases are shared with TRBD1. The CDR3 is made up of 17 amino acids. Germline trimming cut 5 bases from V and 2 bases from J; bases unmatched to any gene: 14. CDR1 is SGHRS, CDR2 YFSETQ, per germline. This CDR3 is CASSFLQPNRGQETQYF. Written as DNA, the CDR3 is TGCGCCAGCAGTTTCCTACAACCAAACAGGGGGCAAGAGACCCAGTACTTC.

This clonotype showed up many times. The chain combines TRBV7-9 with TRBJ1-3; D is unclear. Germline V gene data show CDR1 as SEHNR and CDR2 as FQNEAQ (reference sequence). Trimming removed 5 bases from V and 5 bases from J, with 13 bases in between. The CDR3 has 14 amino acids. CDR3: CASSTAILRNTIYF. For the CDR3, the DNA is TGTGCCAGCAGCACGGCAATACTACGAAACACCATATATTTT.

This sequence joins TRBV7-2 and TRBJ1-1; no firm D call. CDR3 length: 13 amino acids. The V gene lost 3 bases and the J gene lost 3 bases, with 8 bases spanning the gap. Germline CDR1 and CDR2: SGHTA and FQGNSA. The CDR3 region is CASSFVWDTEAFF. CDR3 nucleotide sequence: TGTGCCAGCAGCTTTGTCTGGGACACTGAAGCTTTCTTT.

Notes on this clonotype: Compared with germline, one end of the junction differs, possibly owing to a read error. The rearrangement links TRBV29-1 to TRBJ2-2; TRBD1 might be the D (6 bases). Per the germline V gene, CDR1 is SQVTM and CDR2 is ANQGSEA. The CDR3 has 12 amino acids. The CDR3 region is CSVAAGAGDLFF. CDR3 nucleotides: TGCAGCGTTGCCGCAGGGGCCGGGGACCTGTTTTTT.

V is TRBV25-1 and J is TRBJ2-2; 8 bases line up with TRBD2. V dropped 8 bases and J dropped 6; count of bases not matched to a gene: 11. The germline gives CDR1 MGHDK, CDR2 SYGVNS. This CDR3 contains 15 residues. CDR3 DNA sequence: TGTGCCAGCTCCCCCGGGGGGGGTGGGCCCGGGGAGCTGTTTTTT. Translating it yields CASSPGGGGPGELFF.

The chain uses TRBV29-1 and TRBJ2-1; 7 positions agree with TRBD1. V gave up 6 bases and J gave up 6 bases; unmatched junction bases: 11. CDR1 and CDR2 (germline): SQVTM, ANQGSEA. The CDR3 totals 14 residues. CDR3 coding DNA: TGCAGCGTCTTATCCAGGGGACAGTGCAATGAGCAGTTCTTC. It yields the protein CSVLSRGQCNEQFF.

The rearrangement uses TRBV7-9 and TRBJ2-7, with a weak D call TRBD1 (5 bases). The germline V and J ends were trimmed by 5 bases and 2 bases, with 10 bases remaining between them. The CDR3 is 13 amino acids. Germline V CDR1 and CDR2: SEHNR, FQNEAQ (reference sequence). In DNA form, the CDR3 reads TGTGCCAGCAGCGCCCTGACAGCCTACGAGCAGTACTTC. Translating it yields CASSALTAYEQYF.

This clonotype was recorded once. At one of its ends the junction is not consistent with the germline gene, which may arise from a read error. CDR3 region: CASSSRQGHDERYF. CDR3 DNA sequence: TGTGCCAGCAGCTCCCGACAGGGGCACGACGAGCGGTACTTC. The genes are TRBV7-2 and TRBJ2-7, with 8 bases that match TRBD1. The CDR3 contains 14 residues. Germline V gene lookup returns CDR1 SGHTA and CDR2 FQGNSA. Full variable domain (missing parts from reference TRBV7-2 and TRBJ2-7): GAGVSQSPSNKVTEKGKDVELRCDPISGHTALYWYRQSLGQGLEFLIYFQGNSAPDKSGLPSDRFSAERTGGSVSTLTIQRTQQEDSAVYLCASSSRQGHDERYFGPGTRLTVT.

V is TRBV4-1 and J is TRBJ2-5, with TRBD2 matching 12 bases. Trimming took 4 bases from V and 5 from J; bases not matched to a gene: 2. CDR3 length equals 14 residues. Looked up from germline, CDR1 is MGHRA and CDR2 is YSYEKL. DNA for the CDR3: TGCGCCAGCAGCCGACTAGCGGGGGTGGAGACCCAGTACTTC. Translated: CASSRLAGVETQYF.

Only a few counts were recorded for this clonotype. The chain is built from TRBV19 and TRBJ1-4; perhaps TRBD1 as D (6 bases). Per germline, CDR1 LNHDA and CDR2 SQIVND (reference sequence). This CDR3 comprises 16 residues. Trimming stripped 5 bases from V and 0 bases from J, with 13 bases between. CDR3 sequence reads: CASSSFTGTTNEKLFF. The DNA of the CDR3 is TGTGCCAGTAGTTCATTTACAGGGACAACTAATGAAAAACTGTTTTTT.

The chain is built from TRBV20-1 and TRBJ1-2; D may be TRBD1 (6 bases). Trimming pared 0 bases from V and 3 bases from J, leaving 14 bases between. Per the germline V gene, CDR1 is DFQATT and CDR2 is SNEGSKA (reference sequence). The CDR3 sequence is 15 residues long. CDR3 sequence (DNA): TGCAGTGCTAGAGACCAGGGGCCGACTGACTATGGCTACACCTTC. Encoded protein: CSARDQGPTDYGYTF.

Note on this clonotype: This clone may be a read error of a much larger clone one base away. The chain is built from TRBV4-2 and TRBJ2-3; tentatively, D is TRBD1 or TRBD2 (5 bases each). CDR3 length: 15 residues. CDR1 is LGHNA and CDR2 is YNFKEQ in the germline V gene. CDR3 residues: CASSTSAQGTDTLYF. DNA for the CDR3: TGTGCCAGCAGCACTAGTGCTCAGGGCACAGATACGCTGTATTTT.

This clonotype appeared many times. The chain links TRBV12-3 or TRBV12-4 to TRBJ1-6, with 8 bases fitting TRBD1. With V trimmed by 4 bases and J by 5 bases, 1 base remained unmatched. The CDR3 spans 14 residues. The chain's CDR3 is CASSYRGNNSPLHF. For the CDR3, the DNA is TGTGCCAGCAGTTACAGGGGGAATAATTCACCCCTCCACTTT.

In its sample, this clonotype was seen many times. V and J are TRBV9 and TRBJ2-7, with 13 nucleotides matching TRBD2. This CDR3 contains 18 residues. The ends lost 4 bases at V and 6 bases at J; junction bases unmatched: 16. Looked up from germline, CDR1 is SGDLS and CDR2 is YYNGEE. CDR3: CASSPGLAGEAVHREQYF. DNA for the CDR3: TGTGCCAGCAGCCCCGGACTAGCGGGAGAGGCAGTCCACCGCGAGCAGTACTTC.

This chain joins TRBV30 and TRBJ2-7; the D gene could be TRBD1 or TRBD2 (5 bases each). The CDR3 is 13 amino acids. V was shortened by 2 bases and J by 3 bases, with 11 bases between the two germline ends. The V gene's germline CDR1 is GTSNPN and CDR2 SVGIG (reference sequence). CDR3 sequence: CAWSFGTNYEQYF. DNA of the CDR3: TGTGCCTGGAGTTTCGGGACCAACTACGAGCAGTACTTC.

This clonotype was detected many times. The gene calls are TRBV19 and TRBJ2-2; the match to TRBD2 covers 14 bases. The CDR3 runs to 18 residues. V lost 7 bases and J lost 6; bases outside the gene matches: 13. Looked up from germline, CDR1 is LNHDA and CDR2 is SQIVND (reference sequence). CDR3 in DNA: TGTGCCAGTATACCAAAGATAGGGACTAGCGGGAGTTCCGGGGAGCTGTTTTTT. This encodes CASIPKIGTSGSSGELFF. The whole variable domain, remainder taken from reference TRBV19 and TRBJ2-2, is DGGITQSPKYLFRKEGQNVTLSCEQNLNHDAMYWYRQDPGQGLRLIYYSQIVNDFQKGDIAEGYSVSREKKESFPLTVTSAQKNPTAFYLCASIPKIGTSGSSGELFFGEGSRLTVL.

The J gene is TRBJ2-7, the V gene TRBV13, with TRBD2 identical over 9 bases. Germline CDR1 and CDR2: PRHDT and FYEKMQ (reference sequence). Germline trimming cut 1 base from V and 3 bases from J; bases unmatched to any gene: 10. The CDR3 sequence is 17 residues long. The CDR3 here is CASSLDRSGGSNYEQYF. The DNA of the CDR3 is TGTGCCAGCAGCTTAGACCGAAGCGGGGGGTCGAACTACGAGCAGTACTTC. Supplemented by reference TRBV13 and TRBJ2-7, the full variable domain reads AAGVIQSPRHLIKEKRETATLKCYPIPRHDTVYWYQQGPGQDPQFLISFYEKMQSDKGSIPDRFSAQQFSDYHSELNMSSLELGDSALYFCASSLDRSGGSNYEQYFGPGTRLTVT.

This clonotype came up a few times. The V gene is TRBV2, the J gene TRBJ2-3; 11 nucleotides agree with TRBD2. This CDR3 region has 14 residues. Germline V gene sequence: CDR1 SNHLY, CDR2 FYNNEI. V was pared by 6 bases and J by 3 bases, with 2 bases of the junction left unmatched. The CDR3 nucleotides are TGTGCCAGCAGCCGGACTAGCGGGACAGATACGCAGTATTTT. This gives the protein CASSRTSGTDTQYF.

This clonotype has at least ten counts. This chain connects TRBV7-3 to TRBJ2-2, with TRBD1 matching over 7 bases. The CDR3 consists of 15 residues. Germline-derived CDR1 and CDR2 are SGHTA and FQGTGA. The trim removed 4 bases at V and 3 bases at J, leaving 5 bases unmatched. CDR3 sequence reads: CASSSTDRDTGELFF. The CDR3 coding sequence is TGTGCCAGCAGCTCCACTGACAGGGACACCGGGGAGCTGTTTTTT.

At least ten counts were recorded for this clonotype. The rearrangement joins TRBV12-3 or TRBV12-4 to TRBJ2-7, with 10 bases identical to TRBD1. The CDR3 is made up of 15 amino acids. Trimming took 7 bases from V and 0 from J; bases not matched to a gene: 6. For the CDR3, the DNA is TGTGCCAGCACTGACGGACAGGGGGTCTCCTACGAGCAGTACTTC. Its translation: CASTDGQGVSYEQYF.